A single sample gave rise to the 6 T cell receptor beta chains below, sequenced in a study of blood T cell repertoires in COVID-19. Method: immunoSEQ multiplex PCR; TCRdb's copy keeps in-frame clones and lacks some. Of fewer than 300,000 clones in the sample, more than 75% are singletons; the top ten hold about 2.5%. Material: peripheral blood. Every receptor here comes from a woman aged 50 to 60 with acute or convalescent COVID-19.

This chain uses TRBV27 with TRBJ1-5; no clear D gene. The CDR3 has 13 amino acids. The germline V gene encodes CDR1 MNHEY and CDR2 SMNVEV (reference sequence). Deletions cut 2 bases from V and 7 bases from J, with 9 bases between. Written as DNA, the CDR3 is TGTGCCAGCAGTTTAGCGAGGGAACAGCCCCAGCATTTT. Its protein product is CASSLAREQPQHF.

The chain combines TRBV7-2 with TRBJ2-1, with 10 bases matching TRBD2. The CDR3 loop spans 15 amino acids. Germline V CDR1 and CDR2: SGHTA, FQGNSA. The V segment lost 5 bases and the J segment 4 bases; nucleotides outside the gene matches: 5. CDR3 in amino acids: CASSPSGSGYNEQFF. The CDR3 region has the DNA TGTGCCAGCAGCCCTAGCGGGAGTGGTTACAATGAGCAGTTCTTC. The full variable domain, completed using reference TRBV7-2 and TRBJ2-1, is GAGVSQSPSNKVTEKGKDVELRCDPISGHTALYWYRQSLGQGLEFLIYFQGNSAPDKSGLPSDRFSAERTGGSVSTLTIQRTQQEDSAVYLCASSPSGSGYNEQFFGPGTRLTVL.

This clone occurred once. The V and J genes are TRBV5-8 and TRBJ1-2; 7 nucleotides align to TRBD1. V shed 6 bases and J 5 bases; nucleotides not matched to a gene: 7. The CDR3 covers 13 residues. Germline CDR1 reads SGHTS; CDR2 reads YDEGEE. The CDR3 sequence is CASTRTGQYGYTF. Written as DNA, the CDR3 is TGTGCCAGCACCCGGACAGGACAGTATGGCTACACCTTC.

The V and J genes are TRBV21-1 and TRBJ2-3; the table's TRBD1 call for D was not verified on the DNA. TRBV21-1 is a recognized pseudogene. CDR3 size: 16 residues. The CDR3 is CASRSDGQVGTDTQYF. CDR3 coding DNA: TGTGCCAGCAGATCCGATGGACAGGTTGGCACAGATACGCAGTATTTT.

This clone came up once. V gene TRBV19 combines with J gene TRBJ1-1; the D gene is possibly TRBD1 (6 bases). The germline V gene encodes CDR1 LNHDA and CDR2 SQIVND (reference sequence). V gave up 4 bases and J gave up 1 base, with 7 bases separating them. The CDR3 runs to 13 residues. The CDR3 here is CASSRTANTEAFF. The CDR3 nucleotides read TGTGCCAGTAGTAGGACAGCGAACACTGAAGCTTTCTTT.

The V gene is TRBV29-1, the J gene TRBJ2-1, with 12 bases that match TRBD2. The CDR3 is 16 residues long. Trimming removed 7 bases from V and 3 bases from J; junction bases left unmatched: 10. CDR1 is SQVTM and CDR2 is ANQGSEA in the germline V gene. The CDR3 sequence is CSADGLAGTYYNEQFF. CDR3 sequence (DNA): TGCAGCGCCGACGGACTAGCGGGAACTTACTACAATGAGCAGTTCTTC.